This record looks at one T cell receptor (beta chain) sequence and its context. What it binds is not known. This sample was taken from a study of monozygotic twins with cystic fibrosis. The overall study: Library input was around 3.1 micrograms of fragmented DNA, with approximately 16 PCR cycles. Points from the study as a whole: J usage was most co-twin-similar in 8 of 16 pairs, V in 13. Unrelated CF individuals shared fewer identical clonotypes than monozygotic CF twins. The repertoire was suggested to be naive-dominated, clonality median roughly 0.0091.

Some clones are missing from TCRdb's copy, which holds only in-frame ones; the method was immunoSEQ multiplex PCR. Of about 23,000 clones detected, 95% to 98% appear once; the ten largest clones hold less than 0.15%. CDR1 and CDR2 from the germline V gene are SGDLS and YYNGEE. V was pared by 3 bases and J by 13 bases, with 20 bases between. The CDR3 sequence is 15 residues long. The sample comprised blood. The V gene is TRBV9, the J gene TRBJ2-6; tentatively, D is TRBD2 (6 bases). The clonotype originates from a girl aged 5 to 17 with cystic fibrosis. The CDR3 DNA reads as TGTGCCAGCAGCGCCACCCAGGAGGGCGCCGGGGTCCTGACTTTC. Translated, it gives CASSATQEGAGVLTF. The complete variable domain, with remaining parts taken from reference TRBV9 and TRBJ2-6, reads DSGVTQTPKHLITATGQRVTLRCSPRSGDLSVYWYQQSLDQGLQFLIQYYNGEERAKGNILERFSAQQFPDLHSELNLSSLELGDSALYFCASSATQEGAGVLTFGAGSRLTVL.